Each of the 14 T cell receptor beta chains below was sequenced from the same sample in a study of cytomegalovirus exposure and HLA in healthy donors. Primers included in the PCR were 60 Vbeta and 13 Jbeta primers. The method was immunoSEQ multiplex PCR; TCRdb's version includes in-frame clones alone and lacks a portion of them. The table lists 100,000 to 150,000 clones, 70% to 85% of them singletons. The source material was PBMCs. The source of these receptors is a man aged 40-49 years in good health and CMV-seropositive.

The gene calls are TRBV5-5 and TRBJ2-2; 13 bases fit TRBD2. Germline lookup yields CDR1 SGHKS and CDR2 YYEKEE (reference sequence). CDR3 size: 17 residues. V lost 1 base, J lost 6 bases, and 6 bases stayed unmatched. The CDR3 DNA reads as TGTGCCAGCAGCTTGACTAGCGGGGGGGCCGGAGCCGGGGAGCTGTTTTTT. This codes for CASSLTSGGAGAGELFF.

The CDR3 coding sequence is TGTGCCAGCAGTTTCTCAGGGGAGCAGGGTCCAGAGACCCAGTACTTC. It codes for CASSFSGEQGPETQYF. The V call is TRBV28, the J call TRBJ2-5, with a weak D call TRBD1 (6 bases). The V and J ends lost 3 bases and 4 bases respectively, with 18 bases between them. This CDR3 contains 16 residues. Germline V CDR1 and CDR2: MDHEN, SYDVKM.

The gene calls are TRBV11-3 and TRBJ2-1; 8 bases agree with TRBD1. V shed 5 bases, J shed 9 bases, and the junction held 12 bases outside the gene matches. Per the germline V gene, CDR1 is SGHNT and CDR2 is YENEEA. The CDR3 spans 15 residues. CDR3 loop: CASSPDRVPAREQFF. CDR3 nucleotides: TGTGCCAGCAGCCCGGACAGGGTCCCAGCGCGTGAGCAGTTCTTC. Filled out from reference TRBV11-3 and TRBJ2-1, the complete variable domain reads EAGVVQSPRYKIIEKKQPVAFWCNPISGHNTLYWYLQNLGQGPELLIRYENEEAVDDSQLPKDRFSAERLKGVDSTLKIQPAELGDSAVYLCASSPDRVPAREQFFGPGTRLTVL.

The V and J genes are TRBV19 and TRBJ1-5; TRBD1 aligns across 7 bases. With 2 bases clipped from V and 5 bases from J, the junction kept 3 bases outside the gene matches. Germline V lookup: CDR1 LNHDA, CDR2 SQIVND (reference sequence). This CDR3 is built from 14 residues. The CDR3 sequence is CASSITGDHQPQHF. The CDR3 DNA reads TGTGCCAGTAGTATAACAGGGGATCATCAGCCCCAGCATTTT.

In its sample, this clone was seen once. The J gene is TRBJ1-2, the V gene TRBV6-5; D call uncertain. The germline V gene has CDR1 MNHEY and CDR2 SVGAGI. The CDR3 has 13 residues. Trimming left V 2 bases short and J 13 bases short, with 17 bases between. Here the CDR3 reads CASSYTPLSPFTF. CDR3 DNA: TGTGCCAGCAGTTACACCCCACTTAGCCCTTTCACCTTC.

This chain uses TRBV6-1 with TRBJ2-7; 9 bases map to TRBD2. Looked up from germline, CDR1 is MNHNS and CDR2 is SASEGT. The V segment lost 5 bases and the J segment 6 bases; nucleotides outside the gene matches: 8. The CDR3 is made up of 14 amino acids. CDR3 sequence: CASSKIAGESEQYF. Here the CDR3 DNA reads TGTGCCAGCAGTAAGATAGCGGGGGAAAGCGAGCAGTACTTC.

The rearrangement joins TRBV19 to TRBJ2-2, with D maybe TRBD2 (5 bases). The CDR3 sequence is 13 residues long. V gave up 7 bases and J gave up 5 bases, with 11 bases separating them. Per germline, CDR1 LNHDA and CDR2 SQIVND (reference sequence). CDR3 nucleotides: TGTGCCAGTAAGGGTTCGGGGACCGGGGAGCTGTTTTTT. This translates into CASKGSGTGELFF.

The genes are TRBV11-2 and TRBJ2-1; no clear D. Trimming pared 2 bases from V and 6 bases from J, leaving 11 bases between. CDR1 and CDR2 from the germline V gene are SGHAT and FQNNGV. This CDR3 region has 14 residues. CDR3 DNA: TGTGCCAGCAGCTTATCCTCGAGCGTCAATGAGCAGTTCTTC. Translating gives CASSLSSSVNEQFF.

The rearrangement links TRBV11-2 to TRBJ2-7; the D gene is possibly TRBD2 (6 bases). Germline V CDR1 and CDR2: SGHAT, FQNNGV. The CDR3 length is 15 residues. V shed 7 bases and J shed 2 bases, with 18 bases lying between them. CDR3 DNA: TGTGCCAGCACCTCCTCCGGGGCGGGGACCTACGAGCAGTACTTC. Its protein is CASTSSGAGTYEQYF.

V gene TRBV9 combines with J gene TRBJ2-7; the D is unclear. Per the germline V gene, CDR1 is SGDLS and CDR2 is YYNGEE. This CDR3 comprises 14 residues. V lost 3 bases and J 4 bases, leaving 14 bases between the germline ends. In nucleotides, the CDR3 is TGTGCCAGCAGCGCCGAGATGGGCCCGTACGAGCAGTACTTC. This codes for CASSAEMGPYEQYF.

CDR3 sequence: CASSLALAGGTGELFF. CDR3 DNA: TGTGCCAGCAGCTTAGCCTTGGCGGGAGGAACCGGGGAGCTGTTTTTT. The rearrangement links TRBV11-3 to TRBJ2-2, with TRBD2 identical over 8 bases. Trimming removed 1 base from V and 5 bases from J; junction bases left unmatched: 6. Germline CDR1 reads SGHNT; CDR2 reads YENEEA. This CDR3 spans 16 amino acids. The whole variable domain, remainder taken from reference TRBV11-3 and TRBJ2-2, is EAGVVQSPRYKIIEKKQPVAFWCNPISGHNTLYWYLQNLGQGPELLIRYENEEAVDDSQLPKDRFSAERLKGVDSTLKIQPAELGDSAVYLCASSLALAGGTGELFFGEGSRLTVL.

V is TRBV28 and J is TRBJ2-4; tentative D call: TRBD2 (5 bases). Germline lookup yields CDR1 MDHEN and CDR2 SYDVKM. CDR3 length: 15 amino acids. V was trimmed by 10 bases and J by 1 base, leaving 17 bases between them. CDR3: CATEAFERAKNIQYF. The CDR3 DNA reads as TGTGCCACGGAGGCCTTTGAAAGGGCCAAAAACATTCAGTACTTC.

This clone showed up just a few times. The gene calls are TRBV2 and TRBJ1-2; no clear D. CDR3 length equals 13 residues. Trimming took 7 bases from V and 9 from J, leaving 18 bases between them. Germline V lookup: CDR1 SNHLY, CDR2 FYNNEI. The CDR3 DNA reads TGTGCCAGCACGGAGTCGGTTACGAAGCGCTACACCTTC. Translating gives CASTESVTKRYTF.

The rearrangement joins TRBV28 to TRBJ2-7; a possible D gene is TRBD2 (7 bases). Trimming removed 8 bases from V and 5 bases from J, with 22 bases in between. Germline V gene data show CDR1 as MDHEN and CDR2 as SYDVKM. The CDR3 totals 15 residues. This CDR3 reads CASSSRRGAGDEQYF. DNA of the CDR3: TGTGCCAGCTCCTCCCGGAGGGGGGCGGGAGACGAGCAGTACTTC.